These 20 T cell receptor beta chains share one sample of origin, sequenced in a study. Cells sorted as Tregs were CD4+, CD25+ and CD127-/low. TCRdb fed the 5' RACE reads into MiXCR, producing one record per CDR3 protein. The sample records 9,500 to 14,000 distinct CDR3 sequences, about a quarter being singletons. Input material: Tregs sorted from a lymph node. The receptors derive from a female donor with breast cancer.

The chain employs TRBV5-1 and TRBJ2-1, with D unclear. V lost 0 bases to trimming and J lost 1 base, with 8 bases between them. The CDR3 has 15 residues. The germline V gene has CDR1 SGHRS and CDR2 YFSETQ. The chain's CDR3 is CASSLVPGSYNEQFF. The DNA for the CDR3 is TGCGCCAGCAGCTTGGTCCCAGGTTCCTACAATGAGCAGTTCTTC.

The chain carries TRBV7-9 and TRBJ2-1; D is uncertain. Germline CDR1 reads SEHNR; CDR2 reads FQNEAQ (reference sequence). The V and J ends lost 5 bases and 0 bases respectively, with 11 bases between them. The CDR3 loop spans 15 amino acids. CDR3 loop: CASSGTESSYNEQFF. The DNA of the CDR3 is TGTGCCAGCAGCGGAACAGAGAGCTCCTACAATGAGCAGTTCTTC.

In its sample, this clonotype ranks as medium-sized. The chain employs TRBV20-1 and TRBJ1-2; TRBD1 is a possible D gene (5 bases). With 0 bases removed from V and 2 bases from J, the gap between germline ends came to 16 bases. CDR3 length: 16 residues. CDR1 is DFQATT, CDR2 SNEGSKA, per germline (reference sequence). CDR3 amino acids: CSARDRGGGVNYGYTF. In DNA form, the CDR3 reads TGCAGTGCTAGAGATCGGGGTGGAGGGGTCAACTATGGCTACACCTTC.

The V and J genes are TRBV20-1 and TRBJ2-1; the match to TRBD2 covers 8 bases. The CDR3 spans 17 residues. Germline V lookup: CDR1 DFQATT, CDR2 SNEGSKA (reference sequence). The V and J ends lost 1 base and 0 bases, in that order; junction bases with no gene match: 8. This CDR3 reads CSARAASGRASYNEQFF. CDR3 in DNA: TGCAGTGCTAGAGCTGCCAGCGGGAGAGCCTCCTACAATGAGCAGTTCTTC.

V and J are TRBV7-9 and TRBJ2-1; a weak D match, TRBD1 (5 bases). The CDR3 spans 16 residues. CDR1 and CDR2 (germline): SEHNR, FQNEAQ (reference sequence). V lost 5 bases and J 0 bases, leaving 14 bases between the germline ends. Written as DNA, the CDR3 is TGTGCCAGCAGCCCTCAGGGTCCGAGCTCCTACAATGAGCAGTTCTTC. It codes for CASSPQGPSSYNEQFF.

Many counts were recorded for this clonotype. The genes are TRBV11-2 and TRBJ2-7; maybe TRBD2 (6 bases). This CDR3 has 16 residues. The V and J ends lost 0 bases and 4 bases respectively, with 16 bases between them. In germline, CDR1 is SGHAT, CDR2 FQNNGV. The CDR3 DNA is TGTGCCAGCAGCTTAGATCTACCCCCGGGAGTTTACGAGCAGTACTTC. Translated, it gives CASSLDLPPGVYEQYF.

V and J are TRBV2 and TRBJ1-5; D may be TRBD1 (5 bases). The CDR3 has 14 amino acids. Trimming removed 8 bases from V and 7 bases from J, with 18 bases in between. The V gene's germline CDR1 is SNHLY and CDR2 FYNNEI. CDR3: CASRRGTKIQPQHF. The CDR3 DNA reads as TGTGCCAGCCGGAGAGGGACTAAAATACAGCCCCAGCATTTT.

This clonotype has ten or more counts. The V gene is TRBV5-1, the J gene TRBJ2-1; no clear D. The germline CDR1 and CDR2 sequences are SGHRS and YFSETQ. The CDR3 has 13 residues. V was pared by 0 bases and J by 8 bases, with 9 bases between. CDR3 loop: CASSLAPAHEQFF. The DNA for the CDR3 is TGCGCCAGCAGCTTGGCCCCGGCCCATGAGCAGTTCTTC. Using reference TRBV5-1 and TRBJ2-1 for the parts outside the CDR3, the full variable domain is KAGVTQTPRYLIKTRGQQVTLSCSPISGHRSVSWYQQTPGQGLQFLFEYFSETQRNKGNFPGRFSGRQFSNSRSEMNVSTLELGDSALYLCASSLAPAHEQFFGPGTRLTVL.

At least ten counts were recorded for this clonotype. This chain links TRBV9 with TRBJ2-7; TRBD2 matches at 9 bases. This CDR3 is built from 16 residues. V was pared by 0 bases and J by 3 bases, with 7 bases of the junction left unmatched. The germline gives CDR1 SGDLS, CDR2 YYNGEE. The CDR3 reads CASSVEGLAGIYEQYF. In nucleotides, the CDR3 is TGTGCCAGCAGCGTAGAAGGGCTAGCGGGAATCTACGAGCAGTACTTC.

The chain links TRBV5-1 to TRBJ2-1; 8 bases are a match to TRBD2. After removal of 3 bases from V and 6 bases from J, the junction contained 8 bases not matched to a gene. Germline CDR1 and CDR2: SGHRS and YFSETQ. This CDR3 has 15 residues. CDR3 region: CASSSGGGSLNEQFF. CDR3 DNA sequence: TGCGCCAGCAGCTCCGGGGGGGGGTCTCTCAATGAGCAGTTCTTC.

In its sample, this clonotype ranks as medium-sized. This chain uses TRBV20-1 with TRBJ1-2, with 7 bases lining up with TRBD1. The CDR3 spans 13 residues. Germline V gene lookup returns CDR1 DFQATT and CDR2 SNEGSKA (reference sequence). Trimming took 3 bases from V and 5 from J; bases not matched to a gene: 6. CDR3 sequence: CSASEAGGYGYTF. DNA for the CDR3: TGCAGTGCTAGTGAGGCAGGGGGGTATGGCTACACCTTC.

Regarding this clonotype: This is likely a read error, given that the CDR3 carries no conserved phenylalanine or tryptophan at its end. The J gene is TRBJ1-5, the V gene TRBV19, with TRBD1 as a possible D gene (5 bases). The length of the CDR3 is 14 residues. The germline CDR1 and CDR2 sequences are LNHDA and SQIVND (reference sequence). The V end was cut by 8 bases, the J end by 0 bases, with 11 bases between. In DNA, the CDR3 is TGTGCCAGTGGCCAGGGTTATAGCAATCAGCCCCAGCATTTA. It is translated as CASGQGYSNQPQHL.

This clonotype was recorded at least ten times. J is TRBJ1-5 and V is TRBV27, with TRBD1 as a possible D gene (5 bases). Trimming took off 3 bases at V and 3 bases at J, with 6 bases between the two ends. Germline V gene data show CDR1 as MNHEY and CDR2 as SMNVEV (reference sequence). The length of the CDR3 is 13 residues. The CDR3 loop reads CASSLGPNQPQHF. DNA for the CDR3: TGTGCCAGCAGTTTGGGGCCCAATCAGCCCCAGCATTTT.

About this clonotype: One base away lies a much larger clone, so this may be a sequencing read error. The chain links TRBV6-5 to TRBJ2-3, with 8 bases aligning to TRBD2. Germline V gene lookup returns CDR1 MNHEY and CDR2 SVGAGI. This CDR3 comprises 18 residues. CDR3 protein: CDSSYSRRSGSLADTQYF. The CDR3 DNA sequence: TGTGACAGCAGTTACTCCCGGCGGAGCGGGAGTTTGGCAGATACGCAGTATTTT.

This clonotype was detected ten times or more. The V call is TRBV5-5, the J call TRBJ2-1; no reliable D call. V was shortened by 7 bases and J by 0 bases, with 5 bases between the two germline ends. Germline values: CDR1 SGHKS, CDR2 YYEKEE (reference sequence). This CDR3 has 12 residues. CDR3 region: CASGVSYNEQFF. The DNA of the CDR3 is TGTGCCAGCGGAGTCTCCTACAATGAGCAGTTCTTC.

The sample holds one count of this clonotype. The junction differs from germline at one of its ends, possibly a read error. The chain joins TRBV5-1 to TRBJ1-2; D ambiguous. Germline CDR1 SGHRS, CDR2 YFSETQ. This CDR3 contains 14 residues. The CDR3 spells CASSTWVRSYSYTF. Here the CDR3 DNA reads TGCGCCAGCAGCACTTGGGTCCGGAGCTATAGCTACACCTTC.

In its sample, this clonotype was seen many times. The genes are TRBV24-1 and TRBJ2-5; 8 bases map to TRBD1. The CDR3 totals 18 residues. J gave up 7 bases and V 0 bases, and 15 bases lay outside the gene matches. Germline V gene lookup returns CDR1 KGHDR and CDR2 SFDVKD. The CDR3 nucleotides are TGTGCCACCAGTGATTTGCCGACTGACAGGGGAGGATTAGGGACCCAGTACTTC. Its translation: CATSDLPTDRGGLGTQYF.

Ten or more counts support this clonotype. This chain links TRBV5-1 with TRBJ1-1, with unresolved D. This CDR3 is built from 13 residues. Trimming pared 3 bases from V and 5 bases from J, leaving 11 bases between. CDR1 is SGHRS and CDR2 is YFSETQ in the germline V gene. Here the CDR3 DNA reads TGCGCCAGCAGCTCCGGAGGGCCGACTGAAGCTTTCTTT. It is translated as CASSSGGPTEAFF.

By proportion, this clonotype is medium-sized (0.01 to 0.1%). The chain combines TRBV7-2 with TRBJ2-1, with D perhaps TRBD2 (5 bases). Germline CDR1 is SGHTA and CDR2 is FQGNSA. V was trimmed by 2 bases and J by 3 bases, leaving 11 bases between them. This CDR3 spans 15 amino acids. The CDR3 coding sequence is TGTGCCAGCAGCTTAAGCGGAGTAGTCTACAATGAGCAGTTCTTC. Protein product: CASSLSGVVYNEQFF.

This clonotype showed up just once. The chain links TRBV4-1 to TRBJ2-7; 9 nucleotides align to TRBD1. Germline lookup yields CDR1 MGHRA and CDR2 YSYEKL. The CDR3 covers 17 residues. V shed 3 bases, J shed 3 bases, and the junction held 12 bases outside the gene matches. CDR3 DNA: TGCGCCAGCAGCCATCCTGGACAGGGGCCGGGCCTCTACGAGCAGTACTTC. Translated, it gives CASSHPGQGPGLYEQYF.